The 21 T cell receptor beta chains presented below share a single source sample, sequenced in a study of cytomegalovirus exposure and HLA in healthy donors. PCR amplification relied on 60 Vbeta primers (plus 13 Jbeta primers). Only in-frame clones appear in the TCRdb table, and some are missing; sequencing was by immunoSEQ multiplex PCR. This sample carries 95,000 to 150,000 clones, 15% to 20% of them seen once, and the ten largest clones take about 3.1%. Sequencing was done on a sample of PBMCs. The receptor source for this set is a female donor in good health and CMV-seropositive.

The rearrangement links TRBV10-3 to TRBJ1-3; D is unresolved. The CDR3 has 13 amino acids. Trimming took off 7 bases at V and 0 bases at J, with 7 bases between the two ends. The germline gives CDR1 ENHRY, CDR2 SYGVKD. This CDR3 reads CAIIPSSGNTIYF. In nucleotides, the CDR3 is TGTGCCATCATCCCGAGCTCTGGAAACACCATATATTTT.

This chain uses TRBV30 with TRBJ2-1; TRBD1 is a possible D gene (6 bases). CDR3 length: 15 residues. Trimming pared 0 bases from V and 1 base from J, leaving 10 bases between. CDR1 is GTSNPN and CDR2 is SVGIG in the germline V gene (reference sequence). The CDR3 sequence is CAWSVRGGSYNEQFF. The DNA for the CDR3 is TGTGCCTGGAGTGTACGAGGGGGATCCTACAATGAGCAGTTCTTC.

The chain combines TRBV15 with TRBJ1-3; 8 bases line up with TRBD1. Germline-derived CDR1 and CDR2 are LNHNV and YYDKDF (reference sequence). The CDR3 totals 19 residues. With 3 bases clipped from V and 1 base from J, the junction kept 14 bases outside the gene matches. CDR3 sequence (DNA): TGTGCCACCAGCAGCCATTATGGACAGGGTAGAGTATCTGGAAACACCATATATTTT. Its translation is CATSSHYGQGRVSGNTIYF.

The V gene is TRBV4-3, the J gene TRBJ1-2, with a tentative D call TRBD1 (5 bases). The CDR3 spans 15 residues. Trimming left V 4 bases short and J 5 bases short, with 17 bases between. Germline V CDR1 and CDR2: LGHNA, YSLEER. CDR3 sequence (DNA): TGCGCCAGCAGCCGACCCGGGACCGGGACTTATGGCTACACCTTC. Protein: CASSRPGTGTYGYTF.

CDR3 bases: TGTGCCAGCTCACCGTTGAGGCAAGAGACCCAGTACTTC. Protein: CASSPLRQETQYF. V and J are TRBV18 and TRBJ2-5; D gene ambiguous. Germline CDR1 reads KGHSH; CDR2 reads LQKENI. The CDR3 is 13 amino acids. V lost 3 bases and J 2 bases, leaving 7 bases between the germline ends.

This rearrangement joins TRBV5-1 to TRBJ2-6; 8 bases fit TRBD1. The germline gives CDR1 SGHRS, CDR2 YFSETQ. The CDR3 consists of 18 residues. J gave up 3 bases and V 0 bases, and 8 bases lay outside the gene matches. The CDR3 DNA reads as TGCGCCAGCAGCTTGGTACCGACAGGGGTTAGTGGGGCCAACGTCCTGACTTTC. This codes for CASSLVPTGVSGANVLTF.

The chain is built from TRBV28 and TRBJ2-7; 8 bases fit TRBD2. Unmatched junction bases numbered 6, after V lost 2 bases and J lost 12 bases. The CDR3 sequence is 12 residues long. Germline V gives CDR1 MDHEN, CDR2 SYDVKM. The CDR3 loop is CASSLTGGRPYF. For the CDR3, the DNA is TGTGCCAGCAGTTTAACGGGAGGGCGTCCGTACTTC.

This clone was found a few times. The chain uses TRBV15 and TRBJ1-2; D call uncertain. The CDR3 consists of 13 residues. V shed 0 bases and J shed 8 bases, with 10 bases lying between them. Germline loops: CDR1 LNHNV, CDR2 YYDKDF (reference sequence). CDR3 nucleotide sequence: TGTGCCACCAGCAGAGATTTAATTTCCGGCTACACCTTC. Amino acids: CATSRDLISGYTF.

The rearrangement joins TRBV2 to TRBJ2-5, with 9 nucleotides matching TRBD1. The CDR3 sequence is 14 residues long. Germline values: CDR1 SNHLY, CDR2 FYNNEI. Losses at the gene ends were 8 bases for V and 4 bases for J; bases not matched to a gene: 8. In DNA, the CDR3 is TGTGCCAGCTACCGGGACAGGGCAACAGAGACCCAGTACTTC. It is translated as CASYRDRATETQYF.

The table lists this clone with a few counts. This chain's CDR3 is CASMSGKTDSGTQYF. As DNA, the CDR3 is TGTGCCAGTATGTCTGGGAAAACGGATAGCGGTACGCAGTATTTT. V gene TRBV19 combines with J gene TRBJ2-3; tentative D call: TRBD2 (6 bases). The V gene's germline CDR1 is LNHDA and CDR2 SQIVND (reference sequence). This CDR3 has 15 residues. V lost 7 bases, J lost 8 bases, and 22 bases lay in between.

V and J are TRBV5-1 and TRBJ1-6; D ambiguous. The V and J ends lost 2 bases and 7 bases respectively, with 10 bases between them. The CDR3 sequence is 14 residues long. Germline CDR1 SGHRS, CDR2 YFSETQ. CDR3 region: CASSFAGTNSPLHF. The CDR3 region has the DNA TGCGCCAGCAGCTTTGCAGGCACCAATTCACCCCTCCACTTT.

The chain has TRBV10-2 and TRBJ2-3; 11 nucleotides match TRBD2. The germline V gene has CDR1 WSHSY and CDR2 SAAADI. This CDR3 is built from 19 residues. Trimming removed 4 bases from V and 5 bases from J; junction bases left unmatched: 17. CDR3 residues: CASSVVLGASGGRGDTQYF. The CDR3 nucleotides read TGCGCCAGCAGTGTCGTCTTAGGAGCTAGCGGGGGGCGCGGAGATACGCAGTATTTT.

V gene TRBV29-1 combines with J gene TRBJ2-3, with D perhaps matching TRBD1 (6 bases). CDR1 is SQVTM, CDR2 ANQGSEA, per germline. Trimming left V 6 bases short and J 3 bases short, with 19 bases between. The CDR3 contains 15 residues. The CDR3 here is CSVDSTGRGTDTQYF. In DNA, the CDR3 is TGCAGCGTGGATAGTACAGGGAGAGGGACAGATACGCAGTATTTT.

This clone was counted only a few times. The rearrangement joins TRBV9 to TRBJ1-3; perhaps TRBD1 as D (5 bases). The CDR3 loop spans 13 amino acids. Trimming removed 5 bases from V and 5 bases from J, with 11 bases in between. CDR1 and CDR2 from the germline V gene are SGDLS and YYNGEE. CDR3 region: CASSDSPRNTIYF. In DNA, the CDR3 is TGTGCCAGCAGTGACAGCCCGAGAAACACCATATATTTT. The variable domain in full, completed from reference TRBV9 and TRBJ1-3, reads DSGVTQTPKHLITATGQRVTLRCSPRSGDLSVYWYQQSLDQGLQFLIQYYNGEERAKGNILERFSAQQFPDLHSELNLSSLELGDSALYFCASSDSPRNTIYFGEGSWLTVV.

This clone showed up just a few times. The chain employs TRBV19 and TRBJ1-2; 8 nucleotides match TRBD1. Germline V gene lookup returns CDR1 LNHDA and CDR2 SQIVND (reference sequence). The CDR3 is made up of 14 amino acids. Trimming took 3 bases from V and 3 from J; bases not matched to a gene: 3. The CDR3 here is CASSIDRGHYGYTF. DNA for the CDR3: TGTGCCAGTAGTATCGACAGGGGACACTATGGCTACACCTTC. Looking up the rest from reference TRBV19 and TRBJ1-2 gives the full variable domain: DGGITQSPKYLFRKEGQNVTLSCEQNLNHDAMYWYRQDPGQGLRLIYYSQIVNDFQKGDIAEGYSVSREKKESFPLTVTSAQKNPTAFYLCASSIDRGHYGYTFGSGTRLTVV.

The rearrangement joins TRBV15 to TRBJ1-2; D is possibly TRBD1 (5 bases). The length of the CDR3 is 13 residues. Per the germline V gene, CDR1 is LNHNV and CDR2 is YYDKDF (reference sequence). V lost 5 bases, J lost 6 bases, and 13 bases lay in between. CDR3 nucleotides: TGTGCCACCAGCGACAGTCTATACGATGGCTACACCTTC. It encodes CATSDSLYDGYTF.

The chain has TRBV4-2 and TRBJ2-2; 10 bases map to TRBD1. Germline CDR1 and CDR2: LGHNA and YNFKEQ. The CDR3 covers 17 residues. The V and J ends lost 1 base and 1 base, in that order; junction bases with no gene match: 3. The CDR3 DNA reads TGTGCCAGCAGCCAAGGACAGGGGGCAATGAACACCGGGGAGCTGTTTTTT. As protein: CASSQGQGAMNTGELFF.

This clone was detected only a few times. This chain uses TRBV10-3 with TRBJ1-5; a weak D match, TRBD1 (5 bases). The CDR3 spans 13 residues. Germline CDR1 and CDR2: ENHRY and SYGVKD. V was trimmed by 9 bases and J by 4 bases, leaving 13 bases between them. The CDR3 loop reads CAIAGGGNQPQHF. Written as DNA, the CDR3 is TGTGCCATTGCGGGGGGGGGTAATCAGCCCCAGCATTTT.

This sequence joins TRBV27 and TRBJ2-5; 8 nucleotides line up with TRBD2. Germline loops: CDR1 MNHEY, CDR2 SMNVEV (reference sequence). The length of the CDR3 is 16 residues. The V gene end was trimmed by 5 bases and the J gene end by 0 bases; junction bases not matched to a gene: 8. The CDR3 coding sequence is TGTGCCAGCAGTGAAAGCGGGAGACCGTACCAAGAGACCCAGTACTTC. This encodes CASSESGRPYQETQYF.

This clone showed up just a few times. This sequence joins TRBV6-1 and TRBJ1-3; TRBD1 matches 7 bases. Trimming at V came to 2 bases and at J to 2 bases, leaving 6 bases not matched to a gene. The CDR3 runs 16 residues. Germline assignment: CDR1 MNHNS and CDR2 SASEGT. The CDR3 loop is CASSEREGAPGNTIYF. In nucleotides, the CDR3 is TGTGCCAGCAGTGAAAGAGAGGGGGCGCCTGGAAACACCATATATTTT.

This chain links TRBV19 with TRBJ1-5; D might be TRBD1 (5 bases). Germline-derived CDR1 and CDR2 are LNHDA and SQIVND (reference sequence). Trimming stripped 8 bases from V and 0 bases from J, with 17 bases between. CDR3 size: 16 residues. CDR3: CASHPGGAGSNQPQHF. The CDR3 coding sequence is TGTGCCAGTCATCCTGGTGGGGCTGGTAGCAATCAGCCCCAGCATTTT.